Below, 29 T cell receptor beta chains from the same sample are listed, as sequenced in a study of T cell clusters in autoimmune cytopenias. About 37,500 genome equivalents of blood DNA were amplified for TRB. Multiplex touch-down PCR amplified TRB using TRB-A and TRB-B pools in one tube. TCRdb reprocessed the multiplex PCR reads; each CDR3 protein has one entry and no DNA is given. This sample contains roughly 10,000 distinct CDR3 sequences. This sample was also put to use in a study of T cell repertoires in aging, cancer and after chemotherapy.

Sequenced: peripheral blood. The origin of the receptors is a human donor in good health.

V gene TRBV19 combines with J gene TRBJ2-2; lacking DNA, the TRBD1 call made by TCRdb goes unchecked. This CDR3 is built from 16 residues. Germline values: CDR1 LNHDA, CDR2 SQIVND (reference sequence). CDR3 residues: CASRLRGQVNTGELFF.

J is TRBJ2-7 and V is TRBV5-4; the D call from TCRdb, TRBD2, cannot be confirmed without DNA. CDR3 length equals 16 residues. CDR1 and CDR2 (germline): SGHNT, YYREEE (reference sequence). CDR3 amino acids: CASSLGPVVAGYEQYF.

This chain links TRBV6-5 with TRBJ2-2; without DNA, the TCRdb call of TRBD2 cannot be checked. The germline V gene encodes CDR1 MNHEY and CDR2 SVGAGI. The CDR3 contains 13 residues. CDR3 loop: CASRTSNTGELFF.

The V call is TRBV19, the J call TRBJ1-2; lacking DNA, the TRBD1 call made by TCRdb goes unchecked. Germline CDR1 LNHDA, CDR2 SQIVND (reference sequence). The CDR3 has 15 amino acids. Here the CDR3 reads CASMDGAITNYGYTF.

The chain recombines TRBV19 with TRBJ1-5; TCRdb calls TRBD1, which cannot be checked without DNA. Germline V CDR1 and CDR2: LNHDA, SQIVND (reference sequence). The CDR3 length is 14 residues. The chain's CDR3 is CASSIRDPNQPQHF.

This chain links TRBV19 with TRBJ2-6; as DNA is missing, the TRBD1 call by TCRdb cannot be tested. From germline, CDR1 is LNHDA and CDR2 SQIVND (reference sequence). This CDR3 comprises 17 residues. CDR3 sequence: CASSIDPRGAGANVLTF.

The chain recombines TRBV5-4 with TRBJ2-1. Per germline, CDR1 SGHNT and CDR2 YYREEE (reference sequence). The CDR3 spans 15 residues. This CDR3 is CASSLDGWDYNEQFF.

The gene calls are TRBV27 and TRBJ1-2. The CDR3 consists of 13 residues. Looked up from germline, CDR1 is MNHEY and CDR2 is SMNVEV (reference sequence). The CDR3 spells CASRPDSNYGYTF.

CDR3 region: CASSYPGTGIGVTDTQYF. V and J are TRBV6-6 and TRBJ2-3; checking the TCRdb D call of TRBD1 is not possible without DNA. CDR3 length: 18 amino acids. Germline assignment: CDR1 MNHNY and CDR2 SVGAGI (reference sequence).

This chain uses TRBV5-6 with TRBJ2-5; TCRdb's D call, TRBD2, is unchecked because there is no DNA. Per the germline V gene, CDR1 is SGHDT and CDR2 is YYEEEE. This CDR3 is built from 13 residues. The CDR3 spells CASSFSAQETQYF.

This chain's CDR3 is CASRSIRDRGRGLGPDTQYF. The rearrangement joins TRBV19 to TRBJ2-3; TCRdb proposes TRBD1, but this gene call is untestable without DNA. The CDR3 extends over 20 amino acids. The germline V gene encodes CDR1 LNHDA and CDR2 SQIVND (reference sequence).

The J gene is TRBJ1-4, the V gene TRBV6-1. The CDR3 covers 16 residues. Germline CDR1 reads MNHNS; CDR2 reads SASEGT. CDR3 sequence reads: CASSEMGSYSNEKLFF.

The V gene is TRBV29-1, the J gene TRBJ1-2; the TRBD1 assignment by TCRdb is unverifiable without DNA. The CDR3 covers 12 residues. Germline CDR1 is SQVTM and CDR2 is ANQGSEA. CDR3 sequence reads: CSVVLGAYGYTF.

The V gene is TRBV6-5, the J gene TRBJ2-7; the TCRdb call, TRBD2, lacks DNA for checking. This CDR3 has 14 residues. CDR1 MNHEY and CDR2 SVGAGI come from the germline V gene. CDR3 sequence reads: CASRAGGVGYEQYF.

V usage is TRBV5-4 and J usage is TRBJ2-7. Germline CDR1 and CDR2: SGHNT and YYREEE (reference sequence). This CDR3 region has 13 residues. CDR3 amino acids: CASRAQATYEQYF.

This sequence joins TRBV27 and TRBJ2-7; TCRdb's D gene call, TRBD1, goes unchecked for lack of DNA. CDR3 length: 14 residues. The germline V gene encodes CDR1 MNHEY and CDR2 SMNVEV (reference sequence). The CDR3 here is CASSPGSPTYEQYF.

The chain has TRBV5-6 and TRBJ1-2; TCRdb's D call, TRBD1, is unchecked because there is no DNA. The CDR3 has 15 amino acids. Germline V gene lookup returns CDR1 SGHDT and CDR2 YYEEEE. The CDR3 sequence is CASSLARGQGGGYTF.

The rearrangement links TRBV30 to TRBJ2-7. This CDR3 region has 12 residues. Germline CDR1 GTSNPN, CDR2 SVGIG (reference sequence). CDR3 sequence reads: CAWSRSDYEQYF.

V and J are TRBV30 and TRBJ1-6. The CDR3 is 15 residues long. CDR1 and CDR2 (germline): GTSNPN, SVGIG (reference sequence). CDR3 loop: CAWSLKMSYSSPLHF.

This sequence joins TRBV19 and TRBJ1-1; TCRdb names TRBD1, which stays unverified in the absence of DNA. This CDR3 spans 17 amino acids. CDR1 LNHDA and CDR2 SQIVND come from the germline V gene (reference sequence). The CDR3 sequence is CASSIVQGASFGTEAFF.

J is TRBJ1-2 and V is TRBV19. Germline V gene data show CDR1 as LNHDA and CDR2 as SQIVND (reference sequence). The CDR3 has 13 residues. The CDR3 loop reads CASSNSRPLGYTF.

CDR3 protein: CASSLAGEPPSEQFF. This sequence joins TRBV6-5 and TRBJ2-1; TCRdb's D gene call, TRBD2, goes unchecked for lack of DNA. CDR3 length: 15 amino acids. Per germline, CDR1 MNHEY and CDR2 SVGAGI.

The rearrangement links TRBV30 to TRBJ1-5. This CDR3 spans 13 amino acids. Looked up from germline, CDR1 is GTSNPN and CDR2 is SVGIG (reference sequence). CDR3 in amino acids: CAWRKSRNQPQHF.

The chain recombines TRBV30 with TRBJ2-7; TCRdb returns TRBD1, unconfirmable since there is no DNA. The CDR3 length is 13 residues. Germline loops: CDR1 GTSNPN, CDR2 SVGIG (reference sequence). The CDR3 reads CAWTGTGGGEQYF.

Considering frequency, this clonotype is medium-sized. The V gene is TRBV11-1, the J gene TRBJ2-3; TCRdb returns TRBD2, unconfirmable since there is no DNA. The CDR3 is 17 amino acids. Germline V gene lookup returns CDR1 SGHAT and CDR2 FQDESV (reference sequence). CDR3 loop: CASSLGGTSGNTDTQYF.

The gene calls are TRBV6-5 and TRBJ2-1; TCRdb lists TRBD2, though no DNA is available to test this call. The germline V gene encodes CDR1 MNHEY and CDR2 SVGAGI. The CDR3 consists of 16 residues. The CDR3 is CASRGSGGGRYNEQFF.

The chain carries TRBV5-4 and TRBJ1-6; TCRdb names TRBD1, which stays unverified in the absence of DNA. This CDR3 is built from 14 residues. Germline CDR1 reads SGHNT; CDR2 reads YYREEE (reference sequence). CDR3 in amino acids: CASSLEDRDSPLHF.

The chain employs TRBV10-3 and TRBJ1-4; there is no DNA to check the TCRdb D call of TRBD1. CDR1 ENHRY and CDR2 SYGVKD come from the germline V gene. CDR3 length: 14 residues. The CDR3 loop reads CAISESRGIPPFFF.

V and J are TRBV29-1 and TRBJ1-1; TCRdb proposes TRBD1, but this gene call is untestable without DNA. The CDR3 has 12 amino acids. Germline CDR1 is SQVTM and CDR2 is ANQGSEA. CDR3 amino acids: CSVDTGGAEAFF. Using reference TRBV29-1 and TRBJ1-1 for the parts outside the CDR3, the full variable domain is SAVISQKPSRDICQRGTSLTIQCQVDSQVTMMFWYRQQPGQSLTLIATANQGSEATYESGFVIDKFPISRPNLTFSTLTVSNMSPEDSSIYLCSVDTGGAEAFFGQGTRLTVV.